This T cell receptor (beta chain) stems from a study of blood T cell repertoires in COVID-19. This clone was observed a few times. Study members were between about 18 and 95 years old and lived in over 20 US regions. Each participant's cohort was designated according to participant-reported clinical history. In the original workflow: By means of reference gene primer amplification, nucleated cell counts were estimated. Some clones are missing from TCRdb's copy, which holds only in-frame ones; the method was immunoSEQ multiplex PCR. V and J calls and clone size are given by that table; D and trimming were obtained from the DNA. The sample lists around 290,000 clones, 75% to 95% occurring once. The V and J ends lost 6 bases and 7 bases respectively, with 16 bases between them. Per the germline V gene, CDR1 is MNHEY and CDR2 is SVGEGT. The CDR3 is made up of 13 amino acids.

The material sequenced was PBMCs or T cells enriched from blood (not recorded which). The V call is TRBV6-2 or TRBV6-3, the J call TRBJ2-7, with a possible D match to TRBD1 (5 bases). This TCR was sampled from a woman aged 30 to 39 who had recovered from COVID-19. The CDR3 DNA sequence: TGTGCCAGCAGCTCAGGACACCACCGGGAGCAGTACTTC. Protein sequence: CASSSGHHREQYF.